The source of this TCR beta chain is a study of regulatory T cells in long-lasting Graves disease. Across the whole study: The criterion for persistent Graves' disease was over 5 years of antithyroid drugs with positive TSH receptor antibodies. Study-level results: Persistent Graves' patients showed a TCR diversity that was lower than that of newly diagnosed ones. Persistent patients had a count of shared public clonotypes (more than 2,500) that exceeded that of new patients (about 970). Favoring TRBV28, TRBJ1-2 and TRBJ2-5 was a feature seen in persistent disease.

HTBI primers from iRepertoire and Arm-PCR of CDR3 regions yielded the TCR beta libraries. TCRdb reprocessed the multiplex PCR reads via MiXCR and lists one record per CDR3 protein. The sample holds a few hundred thousand distinct CDR3 sequences, about 20% seen once. This clonotype was found a few times. Antigen unknown. The time point is: persistent/refractory GD, antithyroid drugs over 5 years with positive TRAb. RNA from PBMCs was the source of the TCR library. V was pared by 5 bases and J by 6 bases, with 20 bases between. CDR1 is SGHAT and CDR2 is FQNNGV in the germline V gene. The CDR3 runs 15 residues.

Sequenced here: peripheral blood mononuclear cells (PBMCs), sampled when the disease was refractory, from a patient treated with antithyroid drugs. This receptor was obtained from a female donor with Graves disease. The chain employs TRBV11-2 and TRBJ2-7; D might be TRBD1 or TRBD2, each matching 5 bases. CDR3 coding DNA: TGTGCCAGCAGCCAATCCGGGACGCCATTTCGCGAGCAGTACTTC. This encodes CASSQSGTPFREQYF.